The 30 T cell receptor beta chains presented below share a single source sample, sequenced in a study of blood T cell repertoires in COVID-19. Method: immunoSEQ multiplex PCR; TCRdb's copy keeps in-frame clones and lacks some. The sample lists about 220,000 clones, less than 90% occurring once. The sequencing input was PBMCs or T cells enriched from blood (not recorded which). The receptor source for this set is a woman aged 40 to 55 who had recovered from COVID-19.

The genes are TRBV7-2 and TRBJ2-7, with a weak D call TRBD1 (5 bases). V was shortened by 5 bases and J by 4 bases, with 15 bases between the two germline ends. Germline lookup yields CDR1 SGHTA and CDR2 FQGNSA. The CDR3 contains 14 residues. The CDR3 loop reads CASSPRPRGYEQYF. The CDR3 DNA reads as TGTGCCAGCAGCCCCCGTCCTAGGGGTTACGAGCAGTACTTC.

This chain joins TRBV6-5 and TRBJ2-1, with D perhaps TRBD2 (6 bases). V gave up 7 bases and J gave up 7 bases, with 17 bases separating them. The CDR3 has 14 amino acids. CDR1 is MNHEY, CDR2 SVGAGI, per germline. The CDR3 loop is CASTLGGYGNEQFF. The DNA of the CDR3 is TGTGCCAGCACATTGGGGGGATATGGGAATGAGCAGTTCTTC.

CDR3: CASSLPNRGETQYF. In nucleotides, the CDR3 is TGTGCCAGCAGTTTACCTAACAGGGGAGAGACCCAGTACTTC. The chain has TRBV28 and TRBJ2-5; 7 bases line up with TRBD1. In germline, CDR1 is MDHEN, CDR2 SYDVKM. This CDR3 comprises 14 residues. After removal of 2 bases from V and 4 bases from J, the junction contained 4 bases not matched to a gene.

The rearrangement links TRBV7-2 to TRBJ2-1, with 7 bases lining up with TRBD2. Trimming at V came to 0 bases and at J to 9 bases, leaving 8 bases not matched to a gene. Per the germline V gene, CDR1 is SGHTA and CDR2 is FQGNSA. The CDR3 runs 15 residues. The CDR3 nucleotides read TGTGCCAGCAGCTTAGCGCAGCGGGGTTTGGGTGAGCAGTTCTTC. Its translation: CASSLAQRGLGEQFF.

The rearrangement uses TRBV3-1 (or the pseudogene TRBV3-2) and TRBJ2-3; 7 nucleotides agree with TRBD1. V shed 7 bases, J shed 4 bases, and the junction held 8 bases outside the gene matches. The CDR3 is made up of 14 amino acids. Germline values: CDR1 LGHDT, CDR2 YNNKEL (reference sequence). The CDR3 here is CASMRGQGADTQYF. Here the CDR3 DNA reads TGTGCCAGCATGAGGGGGCAGGGGGCAGATACGCAGTATTTT.

The rearrangement links TRBV7-9 to TRBJ1-3, with D uncertain. The CDR3 contains 12 residues. V lost 2 bases and J lost 6, with 5 bases in between. Germline loops: CDR1 SEHNR, CDR2 FQNEAQ (reference sequence). The CDR3 region has the DNA TGTGCCAGCAGCTTACCAGTAAACACCATATATTTT. This codes for CASSLPVNTIYF. Based on the CDR3 plus reference TRBV7-9 and TRBJ1-3, the full variable domain is DTGVSQNPRHKITKRGQNVTFRCDPISEHNRLYWYRQTLGQGPEFLTYFQNEAQLEKSRLLSDRFSAERPKGSFSTLEIQRTEQGDSAMYLCASSLPVNTIYFGEGSWLTVV.

The rearrangement joins TRBV12-5 to TRBJ2-1, with D possibly matching TRBD1 (6 bases). Between the trimmed V and J ends, which lost 5 bases and 1 base, there was a span of 12 bases. Germline V CDR1 and CDR2: LGHNT, FRNRAP. The CDR3 has 15 amino acids. DNA of the CDR3: TGTGCTAGTGGTCAGGGGACCGGGTCCTACAATGAGCAGTTCTTC. Protein: CASGQGTGSYNEQFF.

This clone was seen only a few times. The gene calls are TRBV30 and TRBJ1-2, with TRBD1 matching over 9 bases. Germline V gives CDR1 GTSNPN, CDR2 SVGIG (reference sequence). The junction had 9 bases not matched to a gene; V was cut back by 8 bases and J by 2 bases. The CDR3 spans 14 residues. CDR3 amino acids: CALQQGAGNYGYTF. The CDR3 DNA is TGTGCCCTCCAACAGGGGGCTGGAAACTATGGCTACACCTTC.

Points on this clone: The junction and the germline gene differ at one end; a read error may be behind it. V is TRBV12-3 or TRBV12-4 and J is TRBJ2-5, with D maybe TRBD1 (6 bases). This CDR3 comprises 13 residues. The CDR3 reads CASRFLLGGTQYF. The CDR3, as DNA: TGTGCCAGCCGTTTCCTCCTAGGGGGGACCCAGTACTTC.

The count of this clone is one. This chain uses TRBV19 with TRBJ2-1; a possible D gene is TRBD2 (6 bases). Between the trimmed V and J ends, which lost 1 base and 9 bases, there was a span of 19 bases. The CDR3 contains 16 residues. Looked up from germline, CDR1 is LNHDA and CDR2 is SQIVND (reference sequence). This CDR3 is CASSIAEGGGVGEQFF. The CDR3, as DNA: TGTGCCAGTAGTATAGCGGAGGGAGGTGGGGTTGGTGAGCAGTTCTTC.

The V and J genes are TRBV3-1 (or the pseudogene TRBV3-2) and TRBJ2-1, with TRBD2 identical over 11 bases. CDR1 is LGHDT, CDR2 YNNKEL, per germline (reference sequence). The ends lost 0 bases at V and 4 bases at J; junction bases unmatched: 8. The CDR3 length is 18 residues. The CDR3 loop reads CASSQETSGIKGYNEQFF. In DNA form, the CDR3 reads TGTGCCAGCAGCCAAGAGACTAGCGGGATAAAGGGGTACAATGAGCAGTTCTTC.

For the CDR3, the DNA is TGTGCCTGGACAGGGACAGGGCACCTCAATTCACCCCTCCACTTT. This sequence encodes CAWTGTGHLNSPLHF. The V gene is TRBV30, the J gene TRBJ1-6; 9 positions match TRBD1. CDR3 length: 15 amino acids. CDR1 is GTSNPN, CDR2 SVGIG, per germline (reference sequence). V was clipped by 4 bases and J by 7 bases; unmatched bases: 8.

The chain couples TRBV20-1 to TRBJ2-3; 7 bases map to TRBD2. Germline V gene sequence: CDR1 DFQATT, CDR2 SNEGSKA (reference sequence). The length of the CDR3 is 16 residues. With V trimmed by 3 bases and J by 4 bases, 13 bases remained unmatched. The CDR3 region is CSASVPAGQVADTQYF. In nucleotides, the CDR3 is TGCAGTGCTAGTGTTCCAGCGGGGCAGGTGGCAGATACGCAGTATTTT.

The chain employs TRBV4-2 and TRBJ2-7, with 9 bases aligning to TRBD1. V trimming: 1 base; J trimming: 2 bases; junction bases outside the gene matches: 9. The germline V gene has CDR1 LGHNA and CDR2 YNFKEQ. The CDR3 contains 17 residues. This CDR3 is CASSQAGVRDRAYEQYF. CDR3 DNA: TGTGCCAGCAGCCAAGCTGGAGTACGGGACAGGGCCTACGAGCAGTACTTC.

V and J are TRBV27 and TRBJ2-7; D possibly corresponds to TRBD1 (5 bases). From germline, CDR1 is MNHEY and CDR2 SMNVEV (reference sequence). The CDR3 runs to 13 residues. The ends were cut back, 6 bases at V and 0 bases at J, with 9 bases in the middle. CDR3 DNA: TGTGCCAGCAGGGACACCGCCTCCTACGAGCAGTACTTC. It encodes CASRDTASYEQYF.

The V and J genes are TRBV11-3 and TRBJ1-5; D gene unclear. Germline-derived CDR1 and CDR2 are SGHNT and YENEEA. Trimming shortened V by 2 bases and J by 4 bases, and 6 bases separated the two germline ends. This CDR3 is built from 13 residues. The CDR3 bases are TGTGCCAGCAGCTTAAACGGGAATCAGCCCCAGCATTTT. The encoded protein is CASSLNGNQPQHF.

The chain carries TRBV19 and TRBJ2-3, with 7 bases that match TRBD1. The CDR3 contains 14 residues. Per the germline V gene, CDR1 is LNHDA and CDR2 is SQIVND (reference sequence). The V and J ends lost 5 bases and 1 base, in that order; junction bases with no gene match: 3. CDR3 in amino acids: CASSAGGGTDTQYF. The CDR3 DNA reads as TGTGCCAGTAGTGCAGGGGGTGGCACAGATACGCAGTATTTT.

This clone was counted a single time. V is TRBV19 and J is TRBJ2-2; D may be TRBD2 (5 bases). V was trimmed by 2 bases and J by 6 bases, leaving 7 bases between them. The germline gives CDR1 LNHDA, CDR2 SQIVND (reference sequence). The CDR3 runs 13 residues. CDR3 sequence: CASSIPAAGELFF. CDR3 nucleotides: TGTGCCAGTAGTATACCAGCGGCCGGGGAGCTGTTTTTT.

The table lists this clone with a count of one. V gene TRBV2 combines with J gene TRBJ1-2; TRBD1 matches at 11 bases. Germline values: CDR1 SNHLY, CDR2 FYNNEI. CDR3 length equals 14 residues. Losses at the gene ends were 7 bases for V and 2 bases for J; bases not matched to a gene: 3. The DNA of the CDR3 is TGTGCCAGCACTGGACAGGGGGCGAACTATGGCTACACCTTC. Its protein is CASTGQGANYGYTF.

Only one count was recorded for this clone. V and J are TRBV13 and TRBJ2-7, with D perhaps TRBD2 (6 bases). The CDR3 totals 14 residues. In germline, CDR1 is PRHDT, CDR2 FYEKMQ (reference sequence). Trimming shortened V by 2 bases and J by 2 bases, and 10 bases separated the two germline ends. In DNA form, the CDR3 reads TGTGCCAGCAGCTTACGGGGGATTGCCTACGAGCAGTACTTC. It specifies CASSLRGIAYEQYF. The full variable domain, rest sourced from reference TRBV13 and TRBJ2-7, is AAGVIQSPRHLIKEKRETATLKCYPIPRHDTVYWYQQGPGQDPQFLISFYEKMQSDKGSIPDRFSAQQFSDYHSELNMSSLELGDSALYFCASSLRGIAYEQYFGPGTRLTVT.

The rearrangement joins TRBV6-1 to TRBJ1-3, with D uncertain. The germline CDR1 and CDR2 sequences are MNHNS and SASEGT. Trimming removed 2 bases at V and 8 bases at J, with 10 bases between. The CDR3 spans 13 residues. The CDR3 DNA reads TGTGCCAGCAGTGAATTGGCCGGGGACACCATATATTTT. This encodes CASSELAGDTIYF.

The rearrangement uses TRBV7-9 and TRBJ2-7; 8 nucleotides agree with TRBD1. Germline assignment: CDR1 SEHNR and CDR2 FQNEAQ (reference sequence). The CDR3 runs 15 residues. The junction had 7 bases not matched to a gene; V was cut back by 5 bases and J by 1 base. The CDR3 region is CASSLGQGVSYEQYV. In DNA, the CDR3 is TGTGCCAGCAGCCTAGGACAGGGCGTTTCCTACGAGCAGTACGTC.

The V call is TRBV11-2, the J call TRBJ2-1; 8 bases fit TRBD2. V lost 5 bases to trimming and J lost 10 bases; unmatched junction nucleotides: 13. This CDR3 has 15 residues. Germline CDR1 reads SGHAT; CDR2 reads FQNNGV. CDR3: CASSTGLAGFGEQFF. In nucleotides, the CDR3 is TGTGCCAGCAGCACCGGGCTAGCGGGCTTTGGGGAGCAGTTCTTC.

This clone appeared once. The chain joins TRBV4-1 to TRBJ2-5; tentatively, D is TRBD1 (6 bases). Germline lookup yields CDR1 MGHRA and CDR2 YSYEKL. V lost 4 bases to trimming and J lost 2 bases, with 11 bases between them. CDR3 length: 14 residues. The CDR3 loop reads CASSRGQMQETQYF. CDR3 nucleotide sequence: TGCGCCAGCAGCCGTGGACAGATGCAAGAGACCCAGTACTTC.

This clone has more than one count but fewer than ten. This rearrangement joins TRBV7-8 to TRBJ1-2; D perhaps matches TRBD1 (5 bases). Germline V gene data show CDR1 as SGHVS and CDR2 as FQNEAQ. The CDR3 runs 13 residues. V lost 5 bases to trimming and J lost 8 bases, with 15 bases between them. The CDR3 nucleotides read TGTGCCAGCAGCGCAAGCAGGGCTGGAGGCTACACCTTC. It specifies CASSASRAGGYTF.

This chain connects TRBV11-2 to TRBJ2-1; 13 nucleotides align to TRBD2. Looked up from germline, CDR1 is SGHAT and CDR2 is FQNNGV. Germline trimming cut 5 bases from V and 0 bases from J; bases unmatched to any gene: 4. The CDR3 is made up of 17 amino acids. CDR3 sequence reads: CASSPRTSGSSYNEQFF. In DNA form, the CDR3 reads TGTGCCAGCAGCCCCCGGACTAGCGGGAGCTCCTACAATGAGCAGTTCTTC.

The chain carries TRBV15 and TRBJ2-4, with TRBD1 identical over 7 bases. This CDR3 is built from 15 residues. Trimming took 1 base from V and 9 from J; bases not matched to a gene: 9. Germline lookup yields CDR1 LNHNV and CDR2 YYDKDF (reference sequence). The CDR3 reads CATSRGSGGWGIQYF. The CDR3 bases are TGTGCCACCAGCAGAGGCTCAGGGGGTTGGGGCATTCAGTACTTC. The full variable domain, with the rest looked up from reference TRBV15 and TRBJ2-4, is DAMVIQNPRYQVTQFGKPVTLSCSQTLNHNVMYWYQQKSSQAPKLLFHYYDKDFNNEADTPDNFQSRRPNTSFCFLDIRSPGLGDTAMYLCATSRGSGGWGIQYFGAGTRLSVL.

In DNA form, the CDR3 reads TGTGCCAGCAGCTCACCGGGACTCCCAGATACGCAGTATTTT. This codes for CASSSPGLPDTQYF. The chain couples TRBV6-5 to TRBJ2-3, with D perhaps TRBD2 (6 bases). The CDR3 runs 14 residues. V was cut by 6 bases and J by 4 bases, with 14 bases left in between. The V gene's germline CDR1 is MNHEY and CDR2 SVGAGI.

The rearrangement links TRBV12-3 or TRBV12-4 to TRBJ2-1, with 9 positions matching TRBD2. The CDR3 totals 13 residues. Unmatched junction bases numbered 6, after V lost 5 bases and J lost 10 bases. The CDR3 region is CASSALAGLEQFF. In DNA, the CDR3 is TGTGCCAGCAGTGCCCTAGCGGGATTAGAGCAGTTCTTC.

V is TRBV9 and J is TRBJ1-2; maybe TRBD1 (6 bases). Germline V lookup: CDR1 SGDLS, CDR2 YYNGEE. The CDR3 consists of 16 residues. Trimming pared 0 bases from V and 6 bases from J, leaving 18 bases between. CDR3 sequence (DNA): TGTGCCAGCAGCGTAGGGTACAGGGTGGTGAGGGATGGCTACACCTTC. It is translated as CASSVGYRVVRDGYTF.